The 10 T cell receptor beta chains reported below all come from one sample, sequenced in a study of blood T cell repertoires in COVID-19. Method: immunoSEQ multiplex PCR; TCRdb's copy keeps in-frame clones and lacks some. The sample yields 200,000 to 300,000 clones, around 80% seen once. The sequencing input was peripheral blood. Receptors were obtained from a man in his forties or fifties who had recovered from COVID-19.

The chain couples TRBV24-1 to TRBJ2-2, with TRBD2 as a possible D gene (6 bases). Germline CDR1 is KGHDR and CDR2 is SFDVKD. V dropped 4 bases and J dropped 7 bases, with 9 bases sitting between them. There are 13 residues in the CDR3. The CDR3 reads CATSEGAGGELFF. DNA for the CDR3: TGTGCCACCAGTGAGGGAGCGGGCGGGGAGCTGTTTTTT.

The chain joins TRBV13 to TRBJ2-7; TRBD2 agrees at 8 bases. V lost 1 base to trimming and J lost 4 bases; unmatched junction nucleotides: 6. Germline CDR1 and CDR2: PRHDT and FYEKMQ (reference sequence). The CDR3 is made up of 15 amino acids. The CDR3 sequence: CASSLVPAGAYEQYF. In DNA, the CDR3 is TGTGCCAGCAGCTTAGTCCCAGCGGGAGCTTACGAGCAGTACTTC.

The CDR3, as DNA: TGTGCCAGCAGCTTAGCGTCGGGTGCTGGAAACACCATATATTTT. This sequence encodes CASSLASGAGNTIYF. This chain uses TRBV7-2 with TRBJ1-3; D gene ambiguous. Trimming pared 0 bases from V and 2 bases from J, leaving 8 bases between. This CDR3 is 15 amino acids long. Germline CDR1 SGHTA, CDR2 FQGNSA. The whole variable domain, remainder taken from reference TRBV7-2 and TRBJ1-3, is GAGVSQSPSNKVTEKGKDVELRCDPISGHTALYWYRQSLGQGLEFLIYFQGNSAPDKSGLPSDRFSAERTGGSVSTLTIQRTQQEDSAVYLCASSLASGAGNTIYFGEGSWLTVV.

The chain uses TRBV11-3 and TRBJ2-1; maybe TRBD1 (7 bases). Germline V gene sequence: CDR1 SGHNT, CDR2 YENEEA. The CDR3 sequence is 16 residues long. Trimming left V 7 bases short and J 3 bases short, with 19 bases between. The CDR3 nucleotides read TGTGCCAGCACCCCGCGGGACAGTCGAAACTACAATGAGCAGTTCTTC. It yields the protein CASTPRDSRNYNEQFF.

The J gene is TRBJ2-2, the V gene TRBV9; TRBD1 matches at 7 bases. The CDR3 loop spans 17 amino acids. Germline V gene data show CDR1 as SGDLS and CDR2 as YYNGEE. After removal of 6 bases from V and 2 bases from J, the junction contained 13 bases not matched to a gene. Here the CDR3 reads CASTRGGSAQNTGELFF. In DNA form, the CDR3 reads TGTGCCAGCACCCGAGGGGGCTCGGCACAAAACACCGGGGAGCTGTTTTTT. The variable domain in full, completed from reference TRBV9 and TRBJ2-2, reads DSGVTQTPKHLITATGQRVTLRCSPRSGDLSVYWYQQSLDQGLQFLIQYYNGEERAKGNILERFSAQQFPDLHSELNLSSLELGDSALYFCASTRGGSAQNTGELFFGEGSRLTVL.

The chain joins TRBV5-1 to TRBJ2-3; D is possibly TRBD2 (5 bases). From germline, CDR1 is SGHRS and CDR2 YFSETQ. CDR3 length: 13 amino acids. V was shortened by 2 bases and J by 3 bases, with 7 bases between the two germline ends. CDR3 region: CASSFGGTDTQYF. The CDR3, as DNA: TGCGCCAGCAGCTTCGGCGGGACAGATACGCAGTATTTT.

The J gene is TRBJ2-7, the V gene TRBV5-5; 12 nucleotides agree with TRBD2. The CDR3 covers 16 residues. CDR1 is SGHKS and CDR2 is YYEKEE in the germline V gene (reference sequence). V was pared by 4 bases and J by 3 bases, with 8 bases of the junction left unmatched. The CDR3 coding sequence is TGTGCCAGCAGCCCGAAGACTAGCGGGAGAAGCTACGAGCAGTACTTC. Amino acids: CASSPKTSGRSYEQYF.

The CDR3 DNA reads as TGTGCCAGCAGCGTTAGCGGAAATAACAATGAGCAGTTCTTC. It encodes CASSVSGNNNEQFF. The chain combines TRBV9 with TRBJ2-1, with TRBD2 as a possible D gene (6 bases). V lost 2 bases and J 5 bases, leaving 11 bases between the germline ends. The germline V gene has CDR1 SGDLS and CDR2 YYNGEE. The CDR3 loop spans 14 amino acids.

The chain uses TRBV5-6 and TRBJ1-1; D unresolved. The germline CDR1 and CDR2 sequences are SGHDT and YYEEEE. V lost 3 bases and J lost 0, with 9 bases in between. The CDR3 length is 14 residues. CDR3 amino acids: CASSWAAMNTEAFF. As DNA, the CDR3 is TGTGCCAGCAGCTGGGCCGCGATGAACACTGAAGCTTTCTTT.

The rearrangement joins TRBV6-5 to TRBJ2-7; 10 bases map to TRBD2. V was pared by 5 bases and J by 5 bases, with 3 bases of the junction left unmatched. The CDR3 has 13 residues. Per germline, CDR1 MNHEY and CDR2 SVGAGI. The DNA of the CDR3 is TGTGCCAGCAGTCCTAGCGGGAGCGACGAGCAGTACTTC. Residues: CASSPSGSDEQYF.